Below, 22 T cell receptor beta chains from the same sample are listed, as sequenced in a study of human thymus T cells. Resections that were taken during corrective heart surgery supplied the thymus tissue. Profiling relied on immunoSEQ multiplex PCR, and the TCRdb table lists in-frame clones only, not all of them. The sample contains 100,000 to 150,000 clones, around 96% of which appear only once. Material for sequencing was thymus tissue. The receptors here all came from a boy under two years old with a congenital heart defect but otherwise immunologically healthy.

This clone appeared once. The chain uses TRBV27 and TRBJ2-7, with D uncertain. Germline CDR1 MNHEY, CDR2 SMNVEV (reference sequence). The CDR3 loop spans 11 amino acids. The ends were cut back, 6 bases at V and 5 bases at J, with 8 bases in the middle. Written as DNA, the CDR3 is TGTGCCAGCAGAAGCGACGACGAGCAGTACTTC. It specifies CASRSDDEQYF.

CDR3: CARSGTPNTGELFF. The CDR3, as DNA: TGTGCCAGAAGCGGGACTCCCAACACCGGGGAGCTGTTTTTT. The J gene is TRBJ2-2, the V gene TRBV7-5; no check of the table's D call, TRBD2, against the DNA was made. TRBV7-5 counts as a pseudogene. This CDR3 is 14 amino acids long.

CDR3 residues: CASSLGGYNSPLHF. The DNA for the CDR3 is TGCGCCAGCAGCTTGGGGGGTTATAATTCACCCCTCCACTTT. The rearrangement joins TRBV5-1 to TRBJ1-6, with D unclear. CDR1 is SGHRS, CDR2 YFSETQ, per germline. Trimming left V 0 bases short and J 4 bases short, with 5 bases between. CDR3 length: 14 amino acids.

The CDR3 nucleotides are TGTGCCAGCAGTGGTAGACAGGTGGTAAGTACTGAAGCTTTCTTT. It specifies CASSGRQVVSTEAFF. The chain is built from TRBV6-1 and TRBJ1-1; the D gene is possibly TRBD1 (6 bases). CDR3 size: 15 residues. Germline values: CDR1 MNHNS, CDR2 SASEGT. V shed 4 bases and J shed 5 bases, with 17 bases lying between them.

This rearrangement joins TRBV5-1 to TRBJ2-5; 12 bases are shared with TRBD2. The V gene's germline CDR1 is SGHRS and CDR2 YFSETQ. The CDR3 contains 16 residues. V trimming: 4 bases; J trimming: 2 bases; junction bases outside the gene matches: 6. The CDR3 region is CASSSLLAGGQETQYF. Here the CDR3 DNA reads TGCGCCAGCAGCAGCCTTCTAGCGGGGGGGCAAGAGACCCAGTACTTC.

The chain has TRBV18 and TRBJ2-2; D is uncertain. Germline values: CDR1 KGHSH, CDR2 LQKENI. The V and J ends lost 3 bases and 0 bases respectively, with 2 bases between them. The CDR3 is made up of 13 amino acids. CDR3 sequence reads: CASSPSNTGELFF. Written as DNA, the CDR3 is TGTGCCAGCTCACCTTCGAACACCGGGGAGCTGTTTTTT. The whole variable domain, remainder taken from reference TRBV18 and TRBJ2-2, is NAGVMQNPRHLVRRRGQEARLRCSPMKGHSHVYWYRQLPEEGLKFMVYLQKENIIDESGMPKERFSAEFPKEGPSILRIQQVVRGDSAAYFCASSPSNTGELFFGEGSRLTVL.

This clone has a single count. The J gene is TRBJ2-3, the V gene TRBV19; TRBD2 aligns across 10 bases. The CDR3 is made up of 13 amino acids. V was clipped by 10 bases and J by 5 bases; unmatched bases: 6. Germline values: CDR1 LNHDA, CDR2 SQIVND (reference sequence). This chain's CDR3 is CATLAGERDTQYF. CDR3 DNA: TGTGCCACTCTAGCGGGGGAAAGAGATACGCAGTATTTT.

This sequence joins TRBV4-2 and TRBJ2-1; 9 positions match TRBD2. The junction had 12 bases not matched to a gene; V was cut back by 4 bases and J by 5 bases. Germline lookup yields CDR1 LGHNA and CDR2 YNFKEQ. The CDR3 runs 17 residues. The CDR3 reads CASSRAKLAGFHNEQFF. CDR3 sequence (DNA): TGTGCCAGCAGCCGAGCCAAACTAGCGGGTTTCCACAATGAGCAGTTCTTC.

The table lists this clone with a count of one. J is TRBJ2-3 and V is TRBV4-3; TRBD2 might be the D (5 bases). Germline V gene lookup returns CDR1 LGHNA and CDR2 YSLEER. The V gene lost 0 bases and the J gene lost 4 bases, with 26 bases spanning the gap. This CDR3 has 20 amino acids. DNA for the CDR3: TGCGCCAGCAGCCAAGAAGGTCCTTTTCCTTCTAGCCGTGTTCCAGATACGCAGTATTTT. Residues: CASSQEGPFPSSRVPDTQYF.

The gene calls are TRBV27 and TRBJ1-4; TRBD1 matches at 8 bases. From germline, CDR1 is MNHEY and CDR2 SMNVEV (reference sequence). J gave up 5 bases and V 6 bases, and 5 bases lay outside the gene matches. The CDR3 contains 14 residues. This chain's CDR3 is CASRSWDRNEKLFF. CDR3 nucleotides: TGTGCCAGCAGGTCATGGGACAGGAATGAAAAACTGTTTTTT. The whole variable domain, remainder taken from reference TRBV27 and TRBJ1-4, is EAQVTQNPRYLITVTGKKLTVTCSQNMNHEYMSWYRQDPGLGLRQIYYSMNVEVTDKGDVPEGYKVSRKEKRNFPLILESPSPNQTSLYFCASRSWDRNEKLFFGSGTQLSVL.

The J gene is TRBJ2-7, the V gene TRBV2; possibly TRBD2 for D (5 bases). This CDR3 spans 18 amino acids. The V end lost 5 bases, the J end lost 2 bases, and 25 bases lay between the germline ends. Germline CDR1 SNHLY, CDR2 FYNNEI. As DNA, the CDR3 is TGTGCCAGCAGTCCTAGGCCTGGGTGGAGGACTCTACCCTACGAGCAGTACTTC. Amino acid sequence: CASSPRPGWRTLPYEQYF.

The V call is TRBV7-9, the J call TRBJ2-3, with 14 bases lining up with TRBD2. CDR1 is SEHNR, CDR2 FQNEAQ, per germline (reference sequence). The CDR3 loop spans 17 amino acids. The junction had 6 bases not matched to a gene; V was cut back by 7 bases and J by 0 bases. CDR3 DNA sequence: TGTGCCAGCAACGGGACTAGCGGGGGATCTAGCACAGATACGCAGTATTTT. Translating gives CASNGTSGGSSTDTQYF.

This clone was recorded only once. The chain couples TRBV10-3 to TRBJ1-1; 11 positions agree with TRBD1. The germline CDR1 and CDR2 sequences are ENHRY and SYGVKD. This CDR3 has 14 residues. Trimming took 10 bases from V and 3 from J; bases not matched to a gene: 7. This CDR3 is CANGTGGTYTEAFF. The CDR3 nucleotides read TGTGCCAATGGGACAGGGGGGACGTACACTGAAGCTTTCTTT.

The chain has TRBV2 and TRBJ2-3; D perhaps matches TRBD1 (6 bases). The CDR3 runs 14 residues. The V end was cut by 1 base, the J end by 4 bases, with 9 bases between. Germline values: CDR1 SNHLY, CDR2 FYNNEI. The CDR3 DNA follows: TGTGCCAGCAGTGAAGGTTGGGGGCCAGATACGCAGTATTTT. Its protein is CASSEGWGPDTQYF.

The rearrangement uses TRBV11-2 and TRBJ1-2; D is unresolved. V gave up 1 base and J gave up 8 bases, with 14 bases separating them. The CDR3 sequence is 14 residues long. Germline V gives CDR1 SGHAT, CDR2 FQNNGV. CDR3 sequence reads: CASSLGGPPGGYTF. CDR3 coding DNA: TGTGCCAGCAGCTTAGGTGGCCCACCAGGAGGCTACACCTTC.

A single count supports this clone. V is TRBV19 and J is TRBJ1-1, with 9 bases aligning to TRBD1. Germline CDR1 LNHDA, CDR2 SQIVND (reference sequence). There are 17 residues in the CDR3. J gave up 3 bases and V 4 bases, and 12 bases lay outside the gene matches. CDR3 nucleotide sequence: TGTGCCAGTAGTACCGCCCGGGACAGGGTTAGGTACACTGAAGCTTTCTTT. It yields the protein CASSTARDRVRYTEAFF.

In nucleotides, the CDR3 is TGTGCCAGCAGTTTATCCCCAGAGAGGATGGCTGAAGCTTTCTTT. This translates into CASSLSPERMAEAFF. The V call is TRBV28, the J call TRBJ1-1; D remains ambiguous. CDR3 length: 15 residues. Trimming cost V 1 base and J 6 bases, with 15 bases left between them. The germline V gene has CDR1 MDHEN and CDR2 SYDVKM.

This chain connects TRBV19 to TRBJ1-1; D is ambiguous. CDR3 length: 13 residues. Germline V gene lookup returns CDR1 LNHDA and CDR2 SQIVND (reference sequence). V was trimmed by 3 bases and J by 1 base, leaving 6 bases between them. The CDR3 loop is CASSMRRNTEAFF. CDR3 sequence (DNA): TGTGCCAGTAGTATGCGGAGGAACACTGAAGCTTTCTTT.

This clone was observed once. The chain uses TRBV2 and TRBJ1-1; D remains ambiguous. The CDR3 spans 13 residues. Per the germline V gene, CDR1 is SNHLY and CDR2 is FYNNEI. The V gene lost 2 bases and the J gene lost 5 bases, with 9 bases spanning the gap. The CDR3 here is CASSERPATEAFF. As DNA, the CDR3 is TGTGCCAGCAGTGAAAGGCCAGCGACTGAAGCTTTCTTT.

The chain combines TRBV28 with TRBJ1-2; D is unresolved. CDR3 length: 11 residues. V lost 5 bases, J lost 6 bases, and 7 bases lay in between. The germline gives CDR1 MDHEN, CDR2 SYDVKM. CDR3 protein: CASSELDGYTF. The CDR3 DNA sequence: TGTGCCAGCAGTGAACTCGATGGCTACACCTTC.

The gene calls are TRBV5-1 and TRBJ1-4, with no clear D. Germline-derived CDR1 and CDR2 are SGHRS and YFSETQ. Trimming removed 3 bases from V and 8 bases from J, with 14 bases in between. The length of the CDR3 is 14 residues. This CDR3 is CASSSLPGREKLFF. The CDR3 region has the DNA TGCGCCAGCAGCTCCCTCCCCGGCAGAGAAAAACTGTTTTTT.

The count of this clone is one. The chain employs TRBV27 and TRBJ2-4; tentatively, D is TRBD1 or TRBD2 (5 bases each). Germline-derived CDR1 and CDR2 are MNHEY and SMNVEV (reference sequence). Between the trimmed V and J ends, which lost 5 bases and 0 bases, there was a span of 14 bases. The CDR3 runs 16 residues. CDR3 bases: TGTGCCAGCAGTCGGGACCGGGACGTAGCCAAAAACATTCAGTACTTC. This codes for CASSRDRDVAKNIQYF.